Following are 27 T cell receptor beta chains from one sample sequenced in a study of chemoradiotherapy in HPV16-positive cancers. Using immunoSEQ multiplex PCR, the repertoire was profiled, and TCRdb retains in-frame clones only, with some absent. The sample contains more than 2,000 clones, roughly 79% of which appear only once. The sample was tumor tissue, taken from a patient who underwent chemoradiotherapy. The receptor source for this set is a human donor with HPV-associated anogenital cancer.

This chain links TRBV6-1 with TRBJ1-2; 8 nucleotides agree with TRBD1. Germline V gene data show CDR1 as MNHNS and CDR2 as SASEGT. V lost 6 bases and J lost 8; bases outside the gene matches: 8. The CDR3 loop spans 13 amino acids. The CDR3 nucleotides read TGTGCCAGCAGAAGGGGACAGGTTCCCGGCTACACCTTC. The encoded protein is CASRRGQVPGYTF.

This chain joins TRBV6-5 and TRBJ2-7; D might be TRBD1 (5 bases). V gave up 7 bases and J gave up 0 bases, with 13 bases separating them. CDR3 length: 14 amino acids. Germline assignment: CDR1 MNHEY and CDR2 SVGAGI. This chain's CDR3 is CASKKQAISYEQYF. In DNA form, the CDR3 reads TGTGCCAGCAAAAAACAGGCGATCTCCTACGAGCAGTACTTC.

This chain joins TRBV10-1 and TRBJ2-1; D is ambiguous. Germline values: CDR1 WNHNN, CDR2 SYGVQD (reference sequence). The CDR3 length is 14 residues. Trimming stripped 5 bases from V and 6 bases from J, with 14 bases between. CDR3 sequence: CASSRPGLPNEQFF. In nucleotides, the CDR3 is TGCGCCAGCAGTAGGCCCGGCCTTCCCAATGAGCAGTTCTTC.

This chain links TRBV19 with TRBJ2-5; TRBD1 agrees at 9 bases. Gene TRBJ2-7 matches the end of the DNA better, so the J call may be wrong. CDR3 size: 17 residues. Germline V CDR1 and CDR2: LNHDA, SQIVND (reference sequence). CDR3 sequence: CASSVQYSGTGSHEQYF. The CDR3 DNA is TGTGCCAGTAGTGTACAATACTCCGGGACAGGGAGCCACGAGCAGTACTTC.

The V and J genes are TRBV7-3 and TRBJ2-2, with D possibly being TRBD2 (6 bases). V lost 6 bases, J lost 6 bases, and 14 bases lay in between. Germline values: CDR1 SGHTA, CDR2 FQGTGA. The length of the CDR3 is 14 residues. CDR3: CASSRSGQAGELFF. CDR3 bases: TGTGCCAGCAGTCGAAGCGGGCAGGCCGGGGAGCTGTTTTTT.

The chain carries TRBV6-4 and TRBJ2-3; 7 bases are shared with TRBD2. The trim removed 3 bases at V and 2 bases at J, leaving 5 bases unmatched. CDR3 length: 15 residues. Germline assignment: CDR1 MRHNA and CDR2 SNTAGT. The CDR3 nucleotides read TGTGCCAGCAGTGAGCGTCTAGCGGACACAGATACGCAGTATTTT. It specifies CASSERLADTDTQYF.

The chain has TRBV18 and TRBJ2-5, with 7 bases fitting TRBD1. This CDR3 has 14 residues. Germline CDR1 reads KGHSH; CDR2 reads LQKENI. V shed 3 bases and J 3 bases; nucleotides not matched to a gene: 4. CDR3 residues: CASSPSGTEETQYF. DNA of the CDR3: TGTGCCAGCTCACCTTCCGGGACAGAAGAGACCCAGTACTTC.

The J gene is TRBJ1-1, the V gene TRBV19; D remains unclear. Trimming shortened V by 5 bases and J by 1 base, and 11 bases separated the two germline ends. CDR3 length: 14 residues. Germline V gene lookup returns CDR1 LNHDA and CDR2 SQIVND (reference sequence). The CDR3 here is CASSSHSGNTEAFF. The CDR3 DNA is TGTGCCAGTAGTTCTCACTCAGGGAACACTGAAGCTTTCTTT.

The gene calls are TRBV27 and TRBJ2-7; D might be TRBD1 or TRBD2, each matching 6 bases. The CDR3 is 14 residues long. V gave up 4 bases and J gave up 0 bases, with 10 bases separating them. Germline V gene lookup returns CDR1 MNHEY and CDR2 SMNVEV (reference sequence). As DNA, the CDR3 is TGTGCCAGCAGTTGGGGGGCCTCCTCCTACGAGCAGTACTTC. Its translation: CASSWGASSYEQYF.

This sequence joins TRBV7-9 and TRBJ1-1, with TRBD1 identical over 8 bases. From germline, CDR1 is SEHNR and CDR2 FQNEAQ (reference sequence). The CDR3 extends over 14 amino acids. The J segment lost 4 bases and the V segment lost 4 bases, leaving 5 bases of the junction unmatched. CDR3 DNA sequence: TGTGCCAGCAGCTCCTCAGGGGGCATCACTGAAGCTTTCTTT. It encodes CASSSSGGITEAFF.

This clone was counted a single time. This chain joins TRBV9 and TRBJ1-5; no reliable D call. CDR1 SGDLS and CDR2 YYNGEE come from the germline V gene. This CDR3 contains 15 residues. The V and J ends lost 6 bases and 0 bases respectively, with 13 bases between them. The CDR3 region is CASTADGNSNQPQHF. CDR3 nucleotide sequence: TGTGCCAGCACCGCCGACGGAAATAGCAATCAGCCCCAGCATTTT.

The genes are TRBV6-6 and TRBJ2-1; TRBD2 is a possible D gene (6 bases). Germline CDR1 is MNHNY and CDR2 is SVGAGI (reference sequence). Trimming shortened V by 5 bases and J by 7 bases, and 15 bases separated the two germline ends. This CDR3 has 14 amino acids. For the CDR3, the DNA is TGTGCCAGCAGTGCTGCGGGGTTAGCGAATGAGCAGTTCTTC. This translates into CASSAAGLANEQFF.

The genes are TRBV7-9 and TRBJ2-7; D is perhaps TRBD2 (6 bases). The germline V and J ends were trimmed by 5 bases and 6 bases, with 11 bases remaining between them. Germline V CDR1 and CDR2: SEHNR, FQNEAQ (reference sequence). The CDR3 sequence is 12 residues long. Here the CDR3 reads CASSARGGEQYF. The CDR3 DNA is TGTGCCAGCAGCGCCCGGGGAGGCGAGCAGTACTTC.

The chain is built from TRBV10-2 and TRBJ2-5; 11 bases are a match to TRBD2. This CDR3 comprises 15 residues. Germline assignment: CDR1 WSHSY and CDR2 SAAADI. V lost 2 bases, J lost 2 bases, and 1 base stayed unmatched. CDR3 residues: CASSEPSGGQETQYF. The DNA for the CDR3 is TGCGCCAGCAGTGAGCCTAGCGGGGGGCAAGAGACCCAGTACTTC.

This chain joins TRBV6-1 and TRBJ2-1; weak D call: TRBD1 (6 bases). The CDR3 runs 15 residues. Germline V gene sequence: CDR1 MNHNS, CDR2 SASEGT. V was shortened by 1 base and J by 6 bases, with 13 bases between the two germline ends. The CDR3: CASSEEVAGANEQFF. The CDR3 DNA sequence: TGTGCCAGCAGTGAAGAGGTGGCAGGGGCCAATGAGCAGTTCTTC.

The CDR3 is CASSVSWTSTDTQYF. In DNA, the CDR3 is TGTGCCAGCAGTGTATCCTGGACTAGCACAGATACGCAGTATTTT. The chain joins TRBV6-1 to TRBJ2-3; perhaps TRBD2 as D (5 bases). Germline values: CDR1 MNHNS, CDR2 SASEGT. This CDR3 spans 15 amino acids. V was clipped by 4 bases and J by 0 bases, with 11 bases between them.

V usage is TRBV7-2 and J usage is TRBJ2-7, with D uncertain. Germline CDR1 reads SGHTA; CDR2 reads FQGNSA. V gave up 3 bases and J gave up 6 bases, with 9 bases separating them. The CDR3 has 12 amino acids. CDR3 in amino acids: CASSFAAREQYF. The CDR3 DNA sequence: TGTGCCAGCAGCTTTGCAGCCCGCGAGCAGTACTTC.

The chain employs TRBV27 and TRBJ1-5; 8 bases match TRBD1. Germline values: CDR1 MNHEY, CDR2 SMNVEV (reference sequence). The CDR3 sequence is 17 residues long. V was pared by 2 bases and J by 5 bases, with 11 bases of the junction left unmatched. The CDR3 coding sequence is TGTGCCAGCAGTTTAGACCCTCCAGGGGGCGATTATCAGCCCCAGCATTTT. Protein: CASSLDPPGGDYQPQHF.

The CDR3, as DNA: TGTGCCAGCTCACCCGACACAGGGATGGACACTGAAGCTTTCTTT. Encoded protein: CASSPDTGMDTEAFF. The chain is built from TRBV18 and TRBJ1-1; D is possibly TRBD1 (6 bases). The germline CDR1 and CDR2 sequences are KGHSH and LQKENI. Trimming shortened V by 3 bases and J by 3 bases, and 14 bases separated the two germline ends. This CDR3 has 15 residues.

The V and J genes are TRBV10-1 and TRBJ2-3, with D possibly TRBD2 on 6 matching bases. Trimming removed 2 bases at V and 2 bases at J, with 11 bases between. The V gene's germline CDR1 is WNHNN and CDR2 SYGVQD (reference sequence). The CDR3 extends over 15 amino acids. In DNA form, the CDR3 reads TGCGCCAGCAGTGAGACGGGAGAAGACACAGATACGCAGTATTTT. Protein sequence: CASSETGEDTDTQYF.

This clone has more than one count but fewer than ten. This chain links TRBV28 with TRBJ1-2; possibly TRBD1 for D (6 bases). The CDR3 covers 14 residues. V was clipped by 2 bases and J by 8 bases, with 15 bases between them. Germline CDR1 MDHEN, CDR2 SYDVKM. CDR3 in amino acids: CASSLGEHQGGYTF. CDR3 DNA sequence: TGTGCCAGCAGTTTAGGCGAACACCAGGGGGGCTACACCTTC.

Only a few counts were recorded for this clone. V is TRBV5-3 and J is TRBJ1-6; no firm D call. TRBV5-3 is assigned to the ORF class and has an uncertain function. V dropped 2 bases and J dropped 3 bases, with 9 bases sitting between them. There are 15 residues in the CDR3. CDR3 sequence: CARSFQANYNSPLHF. For the CDR3, the DNA is TGTGCCAGAAGCTTCCAAGCGAACTATAATTCACCCCTCCACTTT.

This chain joins TRBV10-3 and TRBJ2-1, with TRBD2 matching 9 bases. V dropped 0 bases and J dropped 3; count of bases not matched to a gene: 6. The length of the CDR3 is 17 residues. The germline V gene has CDR1 ENHRY and CDR2 SYGVKD. Written as DNA, the CDR3 is TGTGCCATCAGTGAGTCGGCGGCTAGCGGGGACTACAATGAGCAGTTCTTC. Encoded protein: CAISESAASGDYNEQFF.

The V gene is TRBV7-2, the J gene TRBJ1-6, with unresolved D. Germline V gene data show CDR1 as SGHTA and CDR2 as FQGNSA. V was clipped by 7 bases and J by 3 bases, with 10 bases between them. There are 14 residues in the CDR3. The CDR3 sequence is CASTSMIYNSPLHF. The CDR3 DNA follows: TGTGCCAGCACCTCAATGATCTATAATTCACCCCTCCACTTT. Combining the CDR3 with reference TRBV7-2 and TRBJ1-6 gives the whole variable domain GAGVSQSPSNKVTEKGKDVELRCDPISGHTALYWYRQSLGQGLEFLIYFQGNSAPDKSGLPSDRFSAERTGGSVSTLTIQRTQQEDSAVYLCASTSMIYNSPLHFGNGTRLTVT.

The chain carries TRBV5-1 and TRBJ2-5; D is possibly TRBD1 or TRBD2 (6 bases each). V dropped 4 bases and J dropped 2 bases, with 12 bases sitting between them. The CDR3 loop spans 14 amino acids. Per the germline V gene, CDR1 is SGHRS and CDR2 is YFSETQ. CDR3 bases: TGCGCCAGCAGCGTCCAGGGGACTCAAGAGACCCAGTACTTC. As protein: CASSVQGTQETQYF.

The chain is built from TRBV10-3 and TRBJ2-1, with TRBD1 matching over 10 bases. The germline V gene has CDR1 ENHRY and CDR2 SYGVKD. The CDR3 covers 16 residues. V lost 3 bases and J lost 8; bases outside the gene matches: 10. CDR3 in amino acids: CAISDPRDRGLDEQFF. The CDR3 coding sequence is TGTGCCATCAGTGACCCCCGGGACAGGGGTCTCGATGAGCAGTTCTTC.

This clone was counted a few times. The chain carries TRBV7-9 and TRBJ2-7; TRBD1 agrees at 8 bases. The CDR3 contains 14 residues. Unmatched junction bases numbered 2, after V lost 2 bases and J lost 2 bases. CDR1 SEHNR and CDR2 FQNEAQ come from the germline V gene (reference sequence). The CDR3 coding sequence is TGTGCCAGCAGCTTACAGGGGGCGACCTACGAGCAGTACTTC. The encoded protein is CASSLQGATYEQYF.